This TCR beta chain was recovered during a study of Ad26.COV2.S vaccination and SARS-CoV-2 variants (dated by TCRdb to the early 2020s). For context, the study as a whole: Donors in the vaccine arm were drawn from COV1001, a multicentre, randomized, double-blind, placebo-controlled phase I-IIa trial testing Ad26.COV2.S in healthy adults. Trial participants were randomized into five groups of five, in which low-dose or high-dose Ad26.COV2.S was given once or twice, or placebo was given on both occasions. The TCR-sequenced set comprised approximately 30 samples: some 20 Ad26.COV2.S vaccine recipients, 5 placebo recipients and 8 SARS-CoV-2 convalescent individuals. Investigators remained blinded to trial group allocation during experiments and outcome assessment. Ad26.COV2.S was given intramuscularly at 5x10^10 or 1x10^11 viral particles, as a single shot or as two shots 56 days apart. TCRbeta repertoire sequencing served as the tool for gauging how specific and how broad the SARS-CoV-2-reactive T cell receptors were following Ad26.COV2.S vaccination.

Results and caveats for the whole study, not just this receptor: Substantial breadth of spike-specific CD8+ and CD4+ T cell responses was reported after vaccination. Compared with placebo recipients, Ad26.COV2.S recipients showed higher spike-specific TCR breadth (P = 0.0014). Vaccine and placebo recipients had similar non-spike TCR breadth, a finding consistent with the vaccine containing only spike. The study was not powered to compare responses between vaccine doses or regimens. The authors noted that total T cell responses may have been underestimated by the TCR breadth and depth analyses.

The sample's treatment or condition, from its label and the paper: roughly 18 received Ad26.COV2.S at low or high dose, single or two shots; about five received placebo; per-sample allocation not given. Repertoires of vaccine and placebo recipients were sequenced from samples taken on day 63 after the first injection. In Cohort 1b, fewer than 30 adults aged 18-55 years were enrolled at a single site in Boston, USA, between 29 July and 7 August 2020. As a vaccine, Ad26.COV2.S was a replication-incompetent adenovirus type 26 vector that expressed a prefusion-stabilized SARS-CoV-2 spike protein derived from the original Wuhan strain. Concerning this clone itself: Its antigen is currently not known. No clone much larger than this one lies a single base away; base qualities are absent.

TCRbeta CDR3 regions were sequenced with the immunoSEQ Assay. After extraction, genomic DNA underwent amplification by bias-controlled multiplex PCR, followed by high-throughput sequencing. Per the authors' processing: To quantify the absolute abundance of each unique TCRbeta CDR3 region, sequences were collapsed and filtered. T cell fraction was estimated by normalizing TCRbeta template counts to usable DNA, which was measured by amplifying reference genes present in all nucleated cells. Repertoire TCRs were annotated as SARS-CoV-2-specific by exact matching of V gene, CDR3 amino acid sequence and J gene to a known reactive TCR set. The reference SARS-CoV-2 TCR set came from MIRA and was filtered for enrichment in COVID-19-positive ImmuneCODE repertoires, removing public or cross-reactive TCRs. Using the MIRA antigens, annotated TCRs were further analysed by specific ORF or by position within an ORF. Breadth was defined as annotated unique rearrangements over total unique productive rearrangements; depth was the summed frequency of those rearrangements. TCR breadth was compared between groups using two-sided Wilcoxon rank-sum tests. TCRdb holds this immuneACCESS table with in-frame rearrangements only. Some clones are missing; in checked studies, unresolved V genes explain under half, and the rest has no known cause. The V and J calls and clone size come from that table; D and trimming were worked out from the DNA. In all, the sample holds roughly 390,000 clones, and about 88% of those were seen once. The ten largest clones capture 3.5% of the sample.

Here the sequenced sample was peripheral blood, taken in a trial of Ad26.COV2.S vaccine versus placebo. The receptor comes from a person between 18 and 65 years old who received the Ad26.COV2.S COVID-19 vaccine or a placebo.

Here is the DNA: TGTGCCAGCAGCCAAGATCCAGGAATGAACACTGAAGCTTTCTTT. Translated, this is CASSQDPGMNTEAFF. The chain is made from TRBV4-2 and TRBJ1-1; no confident D gene assignment can be made. From its cysteine to its phenylalanine, the CDR3 spans 15 amino acids. Here the CDR3 DNA is all that survives: 45 bases in frame from base 1. As encoded in the germline V gene, CDR1 is LGHNA while CDR2 is YNFKEQ. V is clipped by 0 bases and J by 0 bases, and the sequence between their germline boundaries is 8 bases long.